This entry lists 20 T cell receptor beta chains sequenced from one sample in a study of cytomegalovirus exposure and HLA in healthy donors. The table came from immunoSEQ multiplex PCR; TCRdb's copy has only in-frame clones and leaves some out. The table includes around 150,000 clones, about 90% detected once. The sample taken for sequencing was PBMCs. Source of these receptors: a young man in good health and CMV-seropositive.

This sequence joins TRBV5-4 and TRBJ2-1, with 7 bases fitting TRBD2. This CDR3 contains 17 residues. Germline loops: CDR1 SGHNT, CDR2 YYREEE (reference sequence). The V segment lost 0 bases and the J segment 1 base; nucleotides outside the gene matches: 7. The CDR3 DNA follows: TGTGCCAGCAGCTTGGGGTCTAGCGGAGCGTCCTACAATGAGCAGTTCTTC. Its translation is CASSLGSSGASYNEQFF.

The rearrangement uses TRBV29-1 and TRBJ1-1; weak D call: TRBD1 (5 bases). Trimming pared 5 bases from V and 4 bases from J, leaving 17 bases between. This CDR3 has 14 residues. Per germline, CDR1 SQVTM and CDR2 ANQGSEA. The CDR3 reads CSVMGQGMSTEAFF. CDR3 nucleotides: TGCAGCGTTATGGGGCAGGGAATGAGCACTGAAGCTTTCTTT. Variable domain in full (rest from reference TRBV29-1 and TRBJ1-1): SAVISQKPSRDICQRGTSLTIQCQVDSQVTMMFWYRQQPGQSLTLIATANQGSEATYESGFVIDKFPISRPNLTFSTLTVSNMSPEDSSIYLCSVMGQGMSTEAFFGQGTRLTVV.

The CDR3 sequence: CAWSLLGQGNQPQHF. The CDR3, as DNA: TGTGCCTGGAGTCTGCTTGGACAGGGCAATCAGCCCCAGCATTTT. The chain has TRBV30 and TRBJ1-5; 7 bases map to TRBD1. The length of the CDR3 is 15 residues. In germline, CDR1 is GTSNPN, CDR2 SVGIG (reference sequence). Trimming at V came to 2 bases and at J to 2 bases, leaving 6 bases not matched to a gene. The full variable domain, its missing parts supplied by reference TRBV30 and TRBJ1-5, is SQTIHQWPATLVQPVGSPLSLECTVEGTSNPNLYWYRQAAGRGLQLLFYSVGIGQISSEVPQNLSASRPQDRQFILSSKKLLLSDSGFYLCAWSLLGQGNQPQHFGDGTRLSIL.

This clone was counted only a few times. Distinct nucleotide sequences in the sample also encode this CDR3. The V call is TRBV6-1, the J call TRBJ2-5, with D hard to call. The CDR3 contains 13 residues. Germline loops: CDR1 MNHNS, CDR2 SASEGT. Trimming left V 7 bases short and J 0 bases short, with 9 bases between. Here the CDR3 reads CASTLAYQETQYF. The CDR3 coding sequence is TGTGCCAGCACCCTGGCCTACCAAGAGACCCAGTACTTC.

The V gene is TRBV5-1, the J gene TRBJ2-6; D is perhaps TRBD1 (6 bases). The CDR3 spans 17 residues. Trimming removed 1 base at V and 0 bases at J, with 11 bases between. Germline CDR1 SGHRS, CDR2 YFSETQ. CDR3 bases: TGCGCCAGCAGCTTGACAGGGTCTAACTCTGGGGCCAACGTCCTGACTTTC. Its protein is CASSLTGSNSGANVLTF.

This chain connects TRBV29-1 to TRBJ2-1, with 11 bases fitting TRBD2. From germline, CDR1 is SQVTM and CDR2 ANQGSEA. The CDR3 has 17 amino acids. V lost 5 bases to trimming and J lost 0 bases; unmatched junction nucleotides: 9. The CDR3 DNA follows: TGCAGCGTTCAAGGACTAGCGGGTGTGAGCTCCTACAATGAGCAGTTCTTC. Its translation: CSVQGLAGVSSYNEQFF.

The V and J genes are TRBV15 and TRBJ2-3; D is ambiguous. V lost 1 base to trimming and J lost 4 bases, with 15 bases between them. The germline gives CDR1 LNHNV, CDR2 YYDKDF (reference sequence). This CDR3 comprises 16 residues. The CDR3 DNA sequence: TGTGCCACCAGCAGAGCGCTCCCTATCCCCCCAGATACGCAGTATTTT. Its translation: CATSRALPIPPDTQYF.

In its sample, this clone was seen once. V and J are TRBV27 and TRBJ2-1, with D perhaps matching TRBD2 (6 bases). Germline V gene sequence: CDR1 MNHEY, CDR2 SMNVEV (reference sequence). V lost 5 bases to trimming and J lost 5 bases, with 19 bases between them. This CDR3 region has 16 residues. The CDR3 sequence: CASSEMTAGLNNEQFF. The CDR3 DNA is TGTGCCAGCAGTGAAATGACTGCGGGACTTAACAATGAGCAGTTCTTC.

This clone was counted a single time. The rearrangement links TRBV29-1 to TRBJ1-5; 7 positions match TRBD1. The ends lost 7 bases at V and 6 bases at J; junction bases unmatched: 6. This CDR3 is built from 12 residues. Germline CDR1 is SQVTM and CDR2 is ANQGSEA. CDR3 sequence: CSAGQEGQPQHF. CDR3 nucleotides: TGCAGCGCTGGACAGGAGGGTCAGCCCCAGCATTTT.

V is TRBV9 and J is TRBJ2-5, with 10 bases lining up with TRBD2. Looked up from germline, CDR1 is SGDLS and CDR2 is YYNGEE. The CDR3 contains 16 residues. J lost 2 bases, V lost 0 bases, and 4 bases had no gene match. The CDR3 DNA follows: TGTGCCAGCAGCGTAGCGGTACTAGCGGGACAAGAGACCCAGTACTTC. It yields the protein CASSVAVLAGQETQYF.

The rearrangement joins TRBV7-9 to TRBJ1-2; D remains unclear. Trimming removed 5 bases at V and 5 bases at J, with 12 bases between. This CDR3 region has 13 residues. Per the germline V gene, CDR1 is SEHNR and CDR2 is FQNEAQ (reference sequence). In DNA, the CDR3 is TGTGCCAGCAGCCCGGACTCGGCGTATGGCTACACCTTC. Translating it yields CASSPDSAYGYTF.

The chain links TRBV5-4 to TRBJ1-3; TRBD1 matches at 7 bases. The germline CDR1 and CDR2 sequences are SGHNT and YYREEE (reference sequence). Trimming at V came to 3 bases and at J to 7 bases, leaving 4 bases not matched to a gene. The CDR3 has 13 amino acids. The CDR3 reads CASSSGQKNTIYF. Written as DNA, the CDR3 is TGTGCCAGCAGCTCGGGACAGAAGAACACCATATATTTT.

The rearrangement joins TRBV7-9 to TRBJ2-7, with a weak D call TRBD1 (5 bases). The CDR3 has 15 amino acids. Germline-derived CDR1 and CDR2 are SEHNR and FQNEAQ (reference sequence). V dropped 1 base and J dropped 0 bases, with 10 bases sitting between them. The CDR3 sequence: CASSLEGLSSYEQYF. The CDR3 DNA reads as TGTGCCAGCAGCTTAGAGGGGCTAAGCTCCTACGAGCAGTACTTC. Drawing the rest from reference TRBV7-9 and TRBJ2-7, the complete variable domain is DTGVSQNPRHKITKRGQNVTFRCDPISEHNRLYWYRQTLGQGPEFLTYFQNEAQLEKSRLLSDRFSAERPKGSFSTLEIQRTEQGDSAMYLCASSLEGLSSYEQYFGPGTRLTVT.

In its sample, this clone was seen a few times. The CDR3 DNA reads as TGTGCCAGCAGCCTTTCGGGACTAACAAGCTACAATGAGCAGTTCTTC. Translated: CASSLSGLTSYNEQFF. The J gene is TRBJ2-1, the V gene TRBV2; TRBD2 matches at 7 bases. In germline, CDR1 is SNHLY, CDR2 FYNNEI. V trimming: 6 bases; J trimming: 3 bases; junction bases outside the gene matches: 11. CDR3 size: 16 residues.

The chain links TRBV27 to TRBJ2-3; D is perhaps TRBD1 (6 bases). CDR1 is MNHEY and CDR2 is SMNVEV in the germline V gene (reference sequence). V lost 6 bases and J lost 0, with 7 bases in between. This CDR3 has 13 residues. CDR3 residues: CASRTGSTDTQYF. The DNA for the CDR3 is TGTGCCAGCAGGACAGGTAGCACAGATACGCAGTATTTT.

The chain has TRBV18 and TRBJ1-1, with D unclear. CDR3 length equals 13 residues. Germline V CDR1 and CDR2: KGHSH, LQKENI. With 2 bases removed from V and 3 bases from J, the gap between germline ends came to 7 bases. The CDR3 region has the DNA TGTGCCAGCTCACCAGTCTCGGACACTGAAGCTTTCTTT. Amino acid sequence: CASSPVSDTEAFF.

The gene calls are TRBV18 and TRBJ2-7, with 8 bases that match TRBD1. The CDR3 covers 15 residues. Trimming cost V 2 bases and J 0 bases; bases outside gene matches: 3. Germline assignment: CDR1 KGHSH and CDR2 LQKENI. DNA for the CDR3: TGTGCCAGCTCACCAAACAGGGGGTACTCCTACGAGCAGTACTTC. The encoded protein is CASSPNRGYSYEQYF. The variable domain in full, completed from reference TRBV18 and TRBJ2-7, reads NAGVMQNPRHLVRRRGQEARLRCSPMKGHSHVYWYRQLPEEGLKFMVYLQKENIIDESGMPKERFSAEFPKEGPSILRIQQVVRGDSAAYFCASSPNRGYSYEQYFGPGTRLTVT.

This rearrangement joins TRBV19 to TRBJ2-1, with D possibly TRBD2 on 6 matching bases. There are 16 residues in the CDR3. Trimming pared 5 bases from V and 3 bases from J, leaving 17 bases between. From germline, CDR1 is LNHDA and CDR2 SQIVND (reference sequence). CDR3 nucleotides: TGTGCCAGTAGTGCTCTAAGGGGAGGTGACTACAATGAGCAGTTCTTC. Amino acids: CASSALRGGDYNEQFF.

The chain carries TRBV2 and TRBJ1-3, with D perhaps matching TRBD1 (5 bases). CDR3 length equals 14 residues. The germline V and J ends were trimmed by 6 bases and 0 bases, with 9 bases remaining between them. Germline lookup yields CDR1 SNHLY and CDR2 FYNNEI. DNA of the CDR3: TGTGCCAGCAGGGACACAAACTCTGGAAACACCATATATTTT. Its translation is CASRDTNSGNTIYF.

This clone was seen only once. The CDR3 DNA reads as TGCAGCGTTGAAGGACAGGGGAAGAATGAGCAGTTCTTC. Its translation is CSVEGQGKNEQFF. V gene TRBV29-1 combines with J gene TRBJ2-1; 8 bases fit TRBD1. The CDR3 covers 13 residues. J was trimmed by 7 bases and V by 1 base; bases with no gene match: 3. From germline, CDR1 is SQVTM and CDR2 ANQGSEA.